The 19 T cell receptor beta chains below come from one sample, sequenced in a study of prognosis after radiotherapy for stage I lung cancer. Starting from genomic DNA, TCR beta CDR3 was amplified through two-round multiplex PCR. First-round PCR, the initial amplification, used primers specific to each TRBV and TRBJ gene. TCRdb itself ran the multiplex PCR reads through MiXCR, one entry per CDR3 protein. The sample includes roughly 38,000 distinct CDR3 sequences, around 24% of them seen just once. Source: PBMCs, taken before or after stereotactic body radiation therapy (not recorded which). The receptors stem from a donor over 45 with non-small cell lung cancer.

This clonotype was counted many times. V is TRBV3-1 and J is TRBJ2-3; no definite D call. Per the germline V gene, CDR1 is LGHDT and CDR2 is YNNKEL (reference sequence). V gave up 4 bases and J gave up 6 bases, with 14 bases separating them. This CDR3 is 14 amino acids long. The CDR3 nucleotides are TGTGCCAGCAGCCTGTCCCAGGCGTCTGATACGCAGTATTTT. It codes for CASSLSQASDTQYF.

The sample holds many counts of this clonotype. The chain combines TRBV7-8 with TRBJ1-1; D not certain. Trimming removed 6 bases from V and 4 bases from J, with 9 bases in between. The CDR3 consists of 12 residues. Germline V CDR1 and CDR2: SGHVS, FQNEAQ. CDR3 sequence: CASSLGSTEAFF. CDR3 nucleotides: TGTGCCAGCAGTTTGGGGAGCACTGAAGCTTTCTTT.

Notes on this clonotype: The DNA is omitted, as the CDR3 cannot be located on it reliably, and the CDR3 follows TCRdb's listing. The chain has TRBV28 and TRBJ1-5. Germline assignment: CDR1 MDHEN and CDR2 SYDVKM. Both ends counted, the CDR3 spans 15 residues. The CDR3 is CASSLWGDGNQPKHF.

Details on this clonotype: A read error is likely here: a far larger clone is one base away. This sequence joins TRBV6-2 or TRBV6-3 and TRBJ1-4; the D is unclear. CDR1 is MNHEY and CDR2 is SVGEGT in the germline V gene. Trimming cost V 6 bases and J 7 bases, with 15 bases left between them. This CDR3 spans 14 amino acids. The CDR3 nucleotides read TGTGCCAGCAGCTTGCAGCGGGCTGGTGAAAAACTGTTTTTT. It codes for CASSLQRAGEKLFF.

Many counts were recorded for this clonotype. V is TRBV2 and J is TRBJ2-3, with D perhaps matching TRBD1 (7 bases). Germline lookup yields CDR1 SNHLY and CDR2 FYNNEI. The V gene lost 4 bases and the J gene lost 6 bases, with 17 bases spanning the gap. The length of the CDR3 is 15 residues. CDR3 sequence reads: CASSGGQGGGDTQYF. CDR3 sequence (DNA): TGTGCCAGCAGTGGGGGGCAGGGGGGTGGGGATACGCAGTATTTT.

This clonotype was detected ten times or more. V usage is TRBV12-3 or TRBV12-4 and J usage is TRBJ2-1; D perhaps matches TRBD2 (5 bases). Between the trimmed V and J ends, which lost 3 bases and 0 bases, there was a span of 12 bases. The CDR3 loop spans 16 amino acids. The DNA of the CDR3 is TGTGCCAGCAGTTTTGAGCGGCTCAGCTCCTACAATGAGCAGTTCTTC. Translation: CASSFERLSSYNEQFF.

This clonotype has ten or more counts. The chain combines TRBV4-1 with TRBJ2-1, with 7 bases fitting TRBD1. The CDR3 spans 16 residues. Per the germline V gene, CDR1 is MGHRA and CDR2 is YSYEKL. With 0 bases clipped from V and 4 bases from J, the junction kept 6 bases outside the gene matches. The CDR3 protein is CASSQELQGVYNEQFF. The CDR3 DNA sequence: TGCGCCAGCAGCCAAGAGTTGCAGGGGGTATACAATGAGCAGTTCTTC.

This clonotype appeared many times. This chain links TRBV6-6 with TRBJ2-3; D possibly corresponds to TRBD2 (6 bases). CDR1 is MNHNY, CDR2 SVGAGI, per germline (reference sequence). This CDR3 spans 17 amino acids. The V gene lost 0 bases and the J gene lost 2 bases, with 15 bases spanning the gap. The CDR3 loop is CASSYSLGRETTDTQYF. CDR3 DNA sequence: TGTGCCAGCAGTTACTCGTTGGGACGGGAGACCACAGATACGCAGTATTTT.

This clonotype was counted ten times or more. J is TRBJ2-2 and V is TRBV18, with D perhaps given as TRBD1 or TRBD2 (5 bases each). The germline CDR1 and CDR2 sequences are KGHSH and LQKENI. The CDR3 sequence is 16 residues long. The V gene lost 0 bases and the J gene lost 5 bases, with 13 bases spanning the gap. Here the CDR3 reads CASSPPMGPGTGELFF. CDR3 in DNA: TGTGCCAGCTCACCACCGATGGGACCCGGGACCGGGGAGCTGTTTTTT.

The sample holds many counts of this clonotype. At one end, the junction sequence differs from germline, possibly due to a read error. The genes are TRBV5-5 and TRBJ1-1, with TRBD1 identical over 7 bases. The CDR3 has 13 residues. Germline-derived CDR1 and CDR2 are SGHKS and YYEKEE (reference sequence). The CDR3 spells CASRSEEWDSDLF. CDR3 sequence (DNA): TGTGCCAGCAGGTCTGAGGAGTGGGACAGCGACTTGTTT.

This clonotype was seen repeatedly, ten times or more. This rearrangement joins TRBV19 to TRBJ2-5; perhaps TRBD1 as D (5 bases). Germline V CDR1 and CDR2: LNHDA, SQIVND (reference sequence). The ends were cut back, 6 bases at V and 3 bases at J, with 8 bases in the middle. The CDR3 has 12 residues. CDR3 in DNA: TGTGCCAGTAGAGCCAGGGAAGAGACCCAGTACTTC. This codes for CASRAREETQYF. Using reference TRBV19 and TRBJ2-5 for the parts outside the CDR3, the full variable domain is DGGITQSPKYLFRKEGQNVTLSCEQNLNHDAMYWYRQDPGQGLRLIYYSQIVNDFQKGDIAEGYSVSREKKESFPLTVTSAQKNPTAFYLCASRAREETQYFGPGTRLLVL.

In this sample, this clonotype turned up many times. A clone one base away is much larger, so this may be a read error. In DNA form, the CDR3 reads TGCAGTGCTCAGGAAGTCAGCCCGACAGGGTGCTATGGCTACACCTTC. Translating it yields CSAQEVSPTGCYGYTF. The chain recombines TRBV20-1 with TRBJ1-2, with 7 bases aligning to TRBD1. This CDR3 is 16 amino acids long. The ends lost 5 bases at V and 4 bases at J; junction bases unmatched: 16. CDR1 is DFQATT and CDR2 is SNEGSKA in the germline V gene (reference sequence).

There are many counts of this clonotype. CDR3 nucleotide sequence: TGCAGTGCTGAAAGAACGGGGGGCTCTAGCACAGATACGCAGTATTTT. Residues: CSAERTGGSSTDTQYF. This chain uses TRBV20-1 with TRBJ2-3; D may be TRBD2 (7 bases). CDR3 length: 16 residues. Germline V lookup: CDR1 DFQATT, CDR2 SNEGSKA (reference sequence). Between the trimmed V and J ends, which lost 5 bases and 0 bases, there was a span of 18 bases.

At least ten counts were recorded for this clonotype. This chain uses TRBV5-1 with TRBJ1-1, with 7 bases matching TRBD1. Trimming at V came to 4 bases and at J to 6 bases, leaving 6 bases not matched to a gene. This CDR3 has 13 residues. Germline-derived CDR1 and CDR2 are SGHRS and YFSETQ. This CDR3 reads CASSRAGQPEAFF. Written as DNA, the CDR3 is TGCGCCAGCAGCCGTGCGGGACAGCCTGAAGCTTTCTTT.

There are many counts of this clonotype. V and J are TRBV6-5 and TRBJ2-1; unclear D gene. This CDR3 has 13 residues. Trimming removed 0 bases at V and 4 bases at J, with 4 bases between. Per germline, CDR1 MNHEY and CDR2 SVGAGI. CDR3 sequence reads: CASSYSLYNEQFF. CDR3 nucleotide sequence: TGTGCCAGCAGTTACTCCCTGTACAATGAGCAGTTCTTC.

There are many counts of this clonotype. The gene calls are TRBV3-1 and TRBJ2-5; D might be TRBD1 (7 bases). CDR3 length: 14 amino acids. Per germline, CDR1 LGHDT and CDR2 YNNKEL (reference sequence). V was pared by 4 bases and J by 10 bases, with 19 bases between. The CDR3 DNA follows: TGTGCCAGCAGCCTAAGGAGGGGGCTCGGAAGCCAGTACTTC. This translates into CASSLRRGLGSQYF.

This clonotype was detected ten times or more. J is TRBJ2-3 and V is TRBV4-1, with D possibly being TRBD2 (6 bases). The length of the CDR3 is 15 residues. V lost 0 bases to trimming and J lost 2 bases, with 9 bases between them. CDR1 MGHRA and CDR2 YSYEKL come from the germline V gene. This CDR3 is CASSQEGGSTDTQYF. DNA of the CDR3: TGCGCCAGCAGCCAAGAGGGAGGCTCCACAGATACGCAGTATTTT.

On this clonotype itself: A far bigger clonotype differs at one base, so this is likely a read error. V usage is TRBV6-2 or TRBV6-3 and J usage is TRBJ1-1; D is uncertain. This CDR3 is built from 17 residues. The V end lost 5 bases, the J end lost 3 bases, and 22 bases lay between the germline ends. CDR1 and CDR2 (germline): MNHEY, SVGEGT. In DNA, the CDR3 is TGTGCCAGCAGTCGTCGGTTAATTCTAGGTGGGTACACTGAAGCTTTCTTT. Encoded protein: CASSRRLILGGYTEAFF.

This clonotype was counted many times. The chain links TRBV28 to TRBJ2-7; no reliable D call. CDR1 MDHEN and CDR2 SYDVKM come from the germline V gene. This CDR3 has 9 residues. V was trimmed by 8 bases and J by 5 bases, leaving 4 bases between them. DNA for the CDR3: TGTGCCAGCGGGGACGAGCAGTACTTC. Protein: CASGDEQYF.